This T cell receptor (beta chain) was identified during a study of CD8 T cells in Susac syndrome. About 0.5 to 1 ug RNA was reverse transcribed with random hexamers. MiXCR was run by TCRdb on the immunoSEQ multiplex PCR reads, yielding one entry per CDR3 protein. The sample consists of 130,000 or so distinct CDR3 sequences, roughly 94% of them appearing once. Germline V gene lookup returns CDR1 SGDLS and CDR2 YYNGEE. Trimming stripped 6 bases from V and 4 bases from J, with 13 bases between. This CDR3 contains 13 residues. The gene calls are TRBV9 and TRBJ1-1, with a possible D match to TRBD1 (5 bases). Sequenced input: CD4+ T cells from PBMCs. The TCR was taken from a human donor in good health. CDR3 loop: CASMGGEGTEAFF. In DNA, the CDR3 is TGTGCCAGCATGGGGGGTGAGGGCACTGAAGCTTTCTTT.